This T cell receptor (gamma chain) derives from a study of gamma-delta T cells after stem cell transplantation. As to this clone: A far larger clone is just one base off, so this is likely a read error.

TCRdb called clones anew from the RT-PCR reads with CATT. This table has around 600 gamma-chain clones, 15% to 20% appearing once. Germline assignment: CDR1 GITISATS and CDR2 ISYDGTV (reference sequence). The CDR3 runs 11 residues. The V gene is listed as TRGV9; no J gene was called. Sequenced sample: gamma-delta T cells. The sequence was obtained from a human donor. It is not recorded whose cells these are; they may come from a transplant donor. The CDR3 region is CALWEAGKRLF. The CDR3 bases are TGTGCCTTGTGGGAGGCGGGGAAGAGACTCTTT.